This entry features one TCR beta chain sequence. This CDR3 region has 13 residues. CDR1 and CDR2 (germline): SGHKS, YYEKEE (reference sequence). Trimming removed 5 bases from V and 10 bases from J, with 16 bases in between. These data originate in a study of control samples from healthy donors and cancer patients. The protocol was immunoSEQ multiplex PCR, while the TCRdb copy is restricted to in-frame clones and leaves out a portion. The sample includes nearly 55,000 clones, around 97% of them seen just once. The TCR originated in a young woman in good health. The chain couples TRBV5-5 to TRBJ2-1; D not certain. The sample was blood. Here the CDR3 reads CASRRASYTEQFF. The CDR3 coding sequence is TGTGCCAGCAGGCGTGCTTCCTACACCGAGCAGTTCTTC. Together with reference TRBV5-5 and TRBJ2-1, the CDR3 gives the full variable domain: DAGVTQSPTHLIKTRGQQVTLRCSPISGHKSVSWYQQVLGQGPQFIFQYYEKEERGRGNFPDRFSARQFPNYSSELNVNALLLGDSALYLCASRRASYTEQFFGPGTRLTVL.